This record looks at one TCR beta chain sequence and its context. This clonotype occurred many times. Its antigen is currently not known. The record has no base qualities; no much larger clone is one base away. The data were obtained in a study of T cells in Graves' hyperthyroidism and ophthalmopathy (dated by TCRdb to the late 2010s). General notes on the study: TCR V-J signatures able to tell the groups apart were searched for in a discovery cohort of 100 or so patients, of whom more than 40 had Graves' ophthalmopathy and 55 to 65 had stable Graves' hyperthyroidism. Prospective prediction of ophthalmopathy was tested in an independent validation cohort of 18 to 20 hyperthyroidism patients and 15 to 17 patients who later progressed to ophthalmopathy. For training and testing, the 100 patients in the discovery cohort were randomly divided in a 7:3 ratio. Following sampling, methimazole starting at 30 mg daily was given to hyperthyroidism patients, and high-dose intravenous methylprednisolone was given to ophthalmopathy patients. In addition, the study compared T-cell repertoires in thyroid tissue and in blood from 6 or 7 Graves' hyperthyroidism patients. The paper describes TCR Vbeta CDR3 sequencing of fewer than 150 peripheral blood samples, made up of roughly 40 ophthalmopathy patients, some 80 hyperthyroidism patients and 17 progressor patients. What the research found in general, with its limitations: In validation, the model predicted progression to ophthalmopathy with 65% to 71% sensitivity and approximately 78% specificity, a median of 6.5 months before onset. Blood samples also contained most of the expanded thyroid clonotypes (frequency above 0.001), which suggests that blood repertoires may reflect thyroid immune responses. No statistical method was used to set the sample size in advance, and investigators knew the group allocation. A model built on a 13 V-J signature distinguished ophthalmopathy from stable hyperthyroidism, reaching 87.88% sensitivity and under 84% specificity in cross-validation and 80%/75% in testing.

CDR1 SGHTA and CDR2 FQGNSA are derived from the germline V gene. Trimming removed 8 bases from V and 7 bases from J; the gene matches leave 9 bases unexplained. The CDR3 sequence holds 14 residues, the cysteine and phenylalanine included. The read is trimmed to its CDR3 DNA, 42 bases read in frame from base 1. Stable Graves' hyperthyroidism was defined as the absence of progression to ophthalmopathy over 18 months of follow-up. Hyperthyroidism patients were newly diagnosed, with disease duration under 2 months, and aged 18 to 65 years. Exclusion was applied to patients with uncontrolled infections, other autoimmune diseases, pregnancy or lactation. Clinical symptoms, serum thyroxine and TRAb, thyroid ultrasound, and orbital computed tomography formed the basis for the diagnoses. Total RNA was extracted with Trizol reagent, and quality was checked on an Agilent 2100 Bioanalyzer. TCR beta CDR3 regions were amplified from RNA transcripts. For the first round of RT-PCR on the TCR CDR3, the HTBI primer set was used together with the Qiagen OneStep RT-PCR kit. Libraries were constructed in a second round of multiplex PCR, after which size selection and purification were carried out. Paired-end sequencing of the libraries was performed with 100 bp reads on an Illumina HiSeq2000. Turning to the authors' computational methods: SOAPnuke was used to process the raw data, removing reads that contained adapters or uncalled bases, had a mean Phred below 15, or lacked an exact match to the constant primer or identifier. COPE v1.2.5 was used to merge high-quality paired reads, and clonotypes were defined as unique nucleotide sequences. MiTCR v1.1 was used to align clonotypes to the IMGT TRBV, TRBD and TRBJ reference segments. The analysis was restricted to V-J combinations with a frequency above 0.0001, which together covered about 99% of the repertoires. The TCS score was defined as F50 (clonal expansion) divided by E x V (chaos), with BLOSUM62-based TCRdist calculated between CDR3 peptides within each V-J. Welch's t-statistics and random forest reduced approximately 520 V-J features to about 12, which were used in a naive Bayes classifier (R e1071). TCRdb reran the public reads through fastp at Q25 and MiXCR, keeping productive beta chains. CDR3 protein sequences are deduplicated, and each keeps its most common genes and DNA. The V and J calls come from TCRdb's annotation, not from the publication. This sample comprises hundreds of thousands of distinct CDR3 sequences, roughly 46% of them detected only once. The ten most abundant clones make up approximately 8.2% of the sample.

The chain is made from TRBV7-2 and TRBJ1-4, and 8 junctional nucleotides match TRBD1. The sample taken for sequencing was peripheral blood or thyroid tissue (not recorded which). This clonotype originated in a woman between 18 and 29 years old with Graves' hyperthyroidism. Donor details come from another sample of the same person, matched by shared clones. The bases read TGTGCCAGCGGGCGGGACAGGAGTGGTGAAAAACTGTTTTTT. The translation is CASGRDRSGEKLFF.